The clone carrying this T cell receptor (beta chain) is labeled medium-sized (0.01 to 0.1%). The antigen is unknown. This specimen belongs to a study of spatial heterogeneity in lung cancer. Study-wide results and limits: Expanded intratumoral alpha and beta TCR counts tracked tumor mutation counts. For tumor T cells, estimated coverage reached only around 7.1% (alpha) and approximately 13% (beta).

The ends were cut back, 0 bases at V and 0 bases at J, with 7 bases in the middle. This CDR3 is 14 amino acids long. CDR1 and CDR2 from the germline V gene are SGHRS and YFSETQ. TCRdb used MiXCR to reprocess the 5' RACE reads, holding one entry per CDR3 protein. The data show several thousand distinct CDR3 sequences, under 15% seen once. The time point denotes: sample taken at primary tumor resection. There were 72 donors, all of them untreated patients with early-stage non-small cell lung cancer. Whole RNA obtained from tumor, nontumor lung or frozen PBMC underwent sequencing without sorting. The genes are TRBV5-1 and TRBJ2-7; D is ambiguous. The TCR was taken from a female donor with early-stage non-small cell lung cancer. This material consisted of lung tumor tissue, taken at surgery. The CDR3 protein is CASSLEGNSYEQYF. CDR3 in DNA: TGCGCCAGCAGCTTGGAAGGAAACTCCTACGAGCAGTACTTC. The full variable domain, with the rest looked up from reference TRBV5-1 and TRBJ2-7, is KAGVTQTPRYLIKTRGQQVTLSCSPISGHRSVSWYQQTPGQGLQFLFEYFSETQRNKGNFPGRFSGRQFSNSRSEMNVSTLELGDSALYLCASSLEGNSYEQYFGPGTRLTVT.